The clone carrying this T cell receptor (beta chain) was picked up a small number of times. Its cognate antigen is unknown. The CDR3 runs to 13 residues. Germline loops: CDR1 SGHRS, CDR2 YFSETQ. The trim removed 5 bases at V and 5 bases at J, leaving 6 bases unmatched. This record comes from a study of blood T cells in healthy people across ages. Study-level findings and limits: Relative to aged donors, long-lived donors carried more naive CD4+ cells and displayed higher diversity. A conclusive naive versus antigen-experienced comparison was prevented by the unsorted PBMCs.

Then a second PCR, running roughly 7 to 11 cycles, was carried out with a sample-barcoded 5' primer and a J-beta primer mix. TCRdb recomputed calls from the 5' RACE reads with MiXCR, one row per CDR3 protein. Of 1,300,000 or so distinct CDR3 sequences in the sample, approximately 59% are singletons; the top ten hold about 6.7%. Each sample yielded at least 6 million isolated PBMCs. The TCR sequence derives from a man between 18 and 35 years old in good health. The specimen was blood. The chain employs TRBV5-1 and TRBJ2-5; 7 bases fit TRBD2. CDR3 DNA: TGCGCCAGCAGGCGGGAGAGCCTTGAGACCCAGTACTTC. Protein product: CASRRESLETQYF.